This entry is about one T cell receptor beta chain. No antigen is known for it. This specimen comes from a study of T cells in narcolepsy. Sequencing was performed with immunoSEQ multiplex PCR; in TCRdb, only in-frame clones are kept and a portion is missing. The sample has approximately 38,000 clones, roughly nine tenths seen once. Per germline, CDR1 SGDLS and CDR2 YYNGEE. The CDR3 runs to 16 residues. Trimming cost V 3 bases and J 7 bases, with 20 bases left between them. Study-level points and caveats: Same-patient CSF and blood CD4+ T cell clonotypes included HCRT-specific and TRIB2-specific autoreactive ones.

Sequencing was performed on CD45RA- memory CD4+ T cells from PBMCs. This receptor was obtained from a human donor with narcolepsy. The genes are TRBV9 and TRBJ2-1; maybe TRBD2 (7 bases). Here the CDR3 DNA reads TGTGCCAGCAGCGGCAGATTCTCAGGGGAGGGGAATGAGCAGTTCTTC. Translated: CASSGRFSGEGNEQFF.